The 30 T cell receptor beta chains given below trace back to one sample, sequenced in a study of OX40 agonist ivuxolimab in advanced cancers. The method was immunoSEQ multiplex PCR; TCRdb's version includes in-frame clones alone and lacks a portion of them. The table includes 35,000 to 40,000 clones, approximately 80% detected once. The sample was CD4+ or CD8+ T cells sorted from blood, taken in a trial of the OX40 agonist ivuxolimab. These receptors all come from an adult with an advanced solid tumor such as melanoma, head and neck, liver or kidney cancer.

The chain links TRBV7-8 to TRBJ1-6, with TRBD1 matching over 8 bases. The CDR3 loop spans 16 amino acids. V lost 3 bases and J lost 7; bases outside the gene matches: 8. Per germline, CDR1 SGHVS and CDR2 FQNEAQ. CDR3: CASSFTGQGGNSPLHF. The DNA of the CDR3 is TGTGCCAGCAGCTTCACCGGACAGGGAGGGAATTCACCCCTCCACTTT. Variable domain in full (rest from reference TRBV7-8 and TRBJ1-6): GAGVSQSPRYKVAKRGQDVALRCDPISGHVSLFWYQQALGQGPEFLTYFQNEAQLDKSGLPSDRFFAERPEGSVSTLKIQRTQQEDSAVYLCASSFTGQGGNSPLHFGNGTRLTVT.

The genes are TRBV7-3 and TRBJ2-1; TRBD1 is a possible D gene (5 bases). V lost 2 bases and J lost 10, with 15 bases in between. Germline V gives CDR1 SGHTA, CDR2 FQGTGA. The CDR3 has 14 amino acids. The CDR3 DNA sequence: TGTGCCAGCAGCTTAGGGTCCAGGGTTGGCGAGCAGTTCTTC. Protein sequence: CASSLGSRVGEQFF.

This clone was seen a single time. The chain recombines TRBV11-3 with TRBJ2-3, with D possibly TRBD2 on 5 matching bases. V was clipped by 4 bases and J by 2 bases, with 10 bases between them. The germline gives CDR1 SGHNT, CDR2 YENEEA. The CDR3 extends over 14 amino acids. The CDR3 nucleotides are TGTGCCAGCAGCTCCGGGATCCTCACAGATACGCAGTATTTT. It yields the protein CASSSGILTDTQYF.

The chain carries TRBV11-3 and TRBJ2-2; D call uncertain. In germline, CDR1 is SGHNT, CDR2 YENEEA. CDR3 size: 12 residues. The ends were cut back, 6 bases at V and 3 bases at J, with 5 bases in the middle. The CDR3 nucleotides read TGTGCCAGCAGGGAGTACACCGGGGAGCTGTTTTTT. Translation gives CASREYTGELFF. Drawing the rest from reference TRBV11-3 and TRBJ2-2, the complete variable domain is EAGVVQSPRYKIIEKKQPVAFWCNPISGHNTLYWYLQNLGQGPELLIRYENEEAVDDSQLPKDRFSAERLKGVDSTLKIQPAELGDSAVYLCASREYTGELFFGEGSRLTVL.

The chain recombines TRBV6-5 with TRBJ1-1; D perhaps matches TRBD1 (5 bases). The germline V gene encodes CDR1 MNHEY and CDR2 SVGAGI. The V end lost 6 bases, the J end lost 1 base, and 12 bases lay between the germline ends. The CDR3 covers 14 residues. The CDR3 here is CASSQGQRNTEAFF. CDR3 DNA sequence: TGTGCCAGCAGCCAGGGCCAGAGGAACACTGAAGCTTTCTTT.

This clone was observed a single time. The V and J genes are TRBV7-8 and TRBJ2-3, with 7 bases lining up with TRBD2. The CDR3 extends over 16 amino acids. Germline CDR1 and CDR2: SGHVS and FQNEAQ. J lost 6 bases, V lost 1 base, and 10 bases had no gene match. The CDR3 protein is CASSLGVGSGQDTQYF. CDR3 nucleotide sequence: TGTGCCAGCAGCTTAGGAGTAGGTAGCGGGCAGGATACGCAGTATTTT.

The chain combines TRBV5-1 with TRBJ2-2; the D gene is possibly TRBD2 (6 bases). The V gene's germline CDR1 is SGHRS and CDR2 YFSETQ. CDR3 length equals 16 residues. V was trimmed by 2 bases and J by 4 bases, leaving 15 bases between them. In DNA form, the CDR3 reads TGCGCCAGCAGCTTAACGGGAGAAATTGGCACCGGGGAGCTGTTTTTT. Protein sequence: CASSLTGEIGTGELFF. Filled out from reference TRBV5-1 and TRBJ2-2, the complete variable domain reads KAGVTQTPRYLIKTRGQQVTLSCSPISGHRSVSWYQQTPGQGLQFLFEYFSETQRNKGNFPGRFSGRQFSNSRSEMNVSTLELGDSALYLCASSLTGEIGTGELFFGEGSRLTVL.

J is TRBJ1-1 and V is TRBV6-6, with a possible D match to TRBD1 (5 bases). The germline gives CDR1 MNHNY, CDR2 SVGAGI (reference sequence). Between the trimmed V and J ends, which lost 6 bases and 7 bases, there was a span of 15 bases. This CDR3 has 13 residues. CDR3 nucleotide sequence: TGTGCCAGCAGACGGGAGGGGAAAGGTGAAGCTTTCTTT. This gives the protein CASRREGKGEAFF.

The rearrangement links TRBV5-4 to TRBJ1-3; TRBD1 is a possible D gene (6 bases). The CDR3 covers 17 residues. V lost 3 bases and J lost 0, with 16 bases in between. CDR1 is SGHNT, CDR2 YYREEE, per germline (reference sequence). The CDR3 spells CASSSGTGAFSGNTIYF. For the CDR3, the DNA is TGTGCCAGCAGCTCAGGGACGGGGGCCTTCTCTGGAAACACCATATATTTT. The whole variable domain, remainder taken from reference TRBV5-4 and TRBJ1-3, is ETGVTQSPTHLIKTRGQQVTLRCSSQSGHNTVSWYQQALGQGPQFIFQYYREEENGRGNFPPRFSGLQFPNYSSELNVNALELDDSALYLCASSSGTGAFSGNTIYFGEGSWLTVV.

This chain links TRBV7-2 with TRBJ2-5, with TRBD2 matching 14 bases. V was clipped by 5 bases and J by 4 bases; unmatched bases: 9. Looked up from germline, CDR1 is SGHTA and CDR2 is FQGNSA. The CDR3 runs to 17 residues. Written as DNA, the CDR3 is TGTGCCAGCAGCAGAGGGACTAGCGGGAGTGCTCGAGAGACCCAGTACTTC. Translated: CASSRGTSGSARETQYF.

The chain employs TRBV9 and TRBJ2-3; D may be TRBD1 or TRBD2 (5 bases each). The CDR3 is 15 amino acids. Trimming left V 0 bases short and J 4 bases short, with 12 bases between. CDR1 SGDLS and CDR2 YYNGEE come from the germline V gene. CDR3 loop: CASSVVGAVSDTQYF. The CDR3 bases are TGTGCCAGCAGCGTAGTCGGGGCAGTTTCAGATACGCAGTATTTT.

V usage is TRBV7-9 and J usage is TRBJ2-1; no clear D. V lost 4 bases and J 8 bases, leaving 12 bases between the germline ends. Germline-derived CDR1 and CDR2 are SEHNR and FQNEAQ (reference sequence). This CDR3 is 13 amino acids long. The CDR3 nucleotides read TGTGCCAGCAGCTGGACCCCTCTGGATGAGCAGTTCTTC. Amino acids: CASSWTPLDEQFF.

The rearrangement joins TRBV10-2 to TRBJ2-5; the match to TRBD2 covers 8 bases. The CDR3 loop spans 14 amino acids. With V trimmed by 5 bases and J by 5 bases, 7 bases remained unmatched. Germline lookup yields CDR1 WSHSY and CDR2 SAAADI. The CDR3: CASSKSGRGETQYF. CDR3 DNA: TGCGCCAGCAGTAAGAGCGGGAGAGGGGAGACCCAGTACTTC.

The gene calls are TRBV11-2 and TRBJ1-4; 9 positions match TRBD1. Trimming cost V 5 bases and J 8 bases; bases outside gene matches: 3. CDR3 size: 13 residues. The germline V gene has CDR1 SGHAT and CDR2 FQNNGV. The CDR3, as DNA: TGTGCCAGCAGCCCCGGGACAGGGGAAAAACTGTTTTTT. Protein sequence: CASSPGTGEKLFF.

CDR3 region: CASSFDGGATDTQYF. The CDR3 DNA reads TGTGCCAGCAGCTTCGACGGGGGGGCCACAGATACGCAGTATTTT. The V and J genes are TRBV5-4 and TRBJ2-3, with 8 positions matching TRBD2. The CDR3 is 15 residues long. V shed 2 bases, J shed 2 bases, and the junction held 4 bases outside the gene matches. Germline CDR1 and CDR2: SGHNT and YYREEE (reference sequence).

The J gene is TRBJ1-2, the V gene TRBV11-2; D gene ambiguous. CDR1 and CDR2 from the germline V gene are SGHAT and FQNNGV. The CDR3 is made up of 15 amino acids. V lost 6 bases, J lost 0 bases, and 14 bases lay in between. The CDR3 is CASSQIRRPNYGYTF. CDR3 DNA: TGTGCCAGCAGTCAAATTAGGAGGCCTAACTATGGCTACACCTTC.

The rearrangement joins TRBV7-8 to TRBJ1-4; D gene uncertain. CDR3 length: 14 amino acids. Germline lookup yields CDR1 SGHVS and CDR2 FQNEAQ. Trimming took 5 bases from V and 7 from J, leaving 14 bases between them. CDR3 amino acids: CASSPWERREKLFF. The CDR3 nucleotides read TGTGCCAGCAGCCCCTGGGAGAGGCGTGAAAAACTGTTTTTT.

This chain connects TRBV7-9 to TRBJ2-7; a weak D match, TRBD1 (5 bases). The CDR3 extends over 14 amino acids. Deletions cut 8 bases from V and 5 bases from J, with 19 bases between. Germline V CDR1 and CDR2: SEHNR, FQNEAQ (reference sequence). The CDR3 spells CASSKGVNANEQYF. CDR3 nucleotide sequence: TGTGCCAGCTCAAAAGGGGTAAACGCGAACGAGCAGTACTTC. The full variable domain, completed using reference TRBV7-9 and TRBJ2-7, is DTGVSQNPRHKITKRGQNVTFRCDPISEHNRLYWYRQTLGQGPEFLTYFQNEAQLEKSRLLSDRFSAERPKGSFSTLEIQRTEQGDSAMYLCASSKGVNANEQYFGPGTRLTVT.

Here the CDR3 DNA reads TGTGCCAGCACCCAGGAGGGAGATCAGCCCCAGCATTTT. Translated: CASTQEGDQPQHF. V gene TRBV28 combines with J gene TRBJ1-5; no definite D call. Trimming took off 7 bases at V and 5 bases at J, with 12 bases between the two ends. The CDR3 loop spans 13 amino acids. Germline V gives CDR1 MDHEN, CDR2 SYDVKM. Looking up the rest from reference TRBV28 and TRBJ1-5 gives the full variable domain: DVKVTQSSRYLVKRTGEKVFLECVQDMDHENMFWYRQDPGLGLRLIYFSYDVKMKEKGDIPEGYSVSREKKERFSLILESASTNQTSMYLCASTQEGDQPQHFGDGTRLSIL.

The gene calls are TRBV2 and TRBJ1-6; no definite D call. V dropped 7 bases and J dropped 10 bases, with 14 bases sitting between them. CDR1 and CDR2 from the germline V gene are SNHLY and FYNNEI. The CDR3 length is 13 residues. CDR3 bases: TGTGCCAGCATTAGTACGATTGGCTCACCCCTCCACTTT. Translation gives CASISTIGSPLHF.

The chain couples TRBV6-4 to TRBJ2-2, with D hard to call. Germline V gene lookup returns CDR1 MRHNA and CDR2 SNTAGT. Trimming pared 6 bases from V and 2 bases from J, leaving 4 bases between. CDR3 length: 12 residues. The CDR3 sequence is CASSSNTGELFF. The CDR3 DNA follows: TGTGCCAGCAGCTCCAACACCGGGGAGCTGTTTTTT.

This clone was recorded only once. V usage is TRBV6-1 and J usage is TRBJ2-7, with a tentative D call TRBD2 (5 bases). Trimming cost V 4 bases and J 3 bases, with 19 bases left between them. CDR1 MNHNS and CDR2 SASEGT come from the germline V gene. This CDR3 has 16 amino acids. CDR3 amino acids: CASSGLGGGRNYEQYF. In nucleotides, the CDR3 is TGTGCCAGCAGTGGTCTTGGAGGAGGTCGGAACTACGAGCAGTACTTC.

The rearrangement joins TRBV28 to TRBJ1-5; weak D call: TRBD1 (5 bases). Between the trimmed V and J ends, which lost 1 base and 4 bases, there was a span of 11 bases. Germline values: CDR1 MDHEN, CDR2 SYDVKM. CDR3 size: 15 residues. In DNA, the CDR3 is TGTGCCAGCAGTTTATATGACAGCAGAAATCAGCCCCAGCATTTT. Protein sequence: CASSLYDSRNQPQHF.

This clone was recorded only once. The chain uses TRBV6-5 and TRBJ1-5, with D possibly being TRBD1 (6 bases). Trimming stripped 8 bases from V and 4 bases from J, with 15 bases between. The CDR3 totals 14 residues. CDR1 and CDR2 (germline): MNHEY, SVGAGI. This chain's CDR3 is CASSRAGVNQPQHF. CDR3 coding DNA: TGTGCCAGCTCTCGGGCAGGGGTGAATCAGCCCCAGCATTTT.

The chain links TRBV5-1 to TRBJ2-3; D possibly corresponds to TRBD2 (5 bases). Germline CDR1 SGHRS, CDR2 YFSETQ. This CDR3 contains 14 residues. Trimming left V 3 bases short and J 3 bases short, with 11 bases between. The CDR3 spells CASSSGLTTDTQYF. In DNA, the CDR3 is TGCGCCAGCAGCTCCGGACTGACTACAGATACGCAGTATTTT.

This chain uses TRBV2 with TRBJ2-5; 8 bases are a match to TRBD2. J was trimmed by 1 base and V by 6 bases; bases with no gene match: 7. The CDR3 has 15 amino acids. Germline V gives CDR1 SNHLY, CDR2 FYNNEI. CDR3 protein: CASRINSGVQETQYF. CDR3 sequence (DNA): TGTGCCAGCAGGATTAATAGCGGGGTCCAAGAGACCCAGTACTTC.

The chain couples TRBV10-2 to TRBJ1-2, with D unresolved. This CDR3 has 16 amino acids. CDR1 and CDR2 (germline): WSHSY, SAAADI. V lost 2 bases, J lost 0 bases, and 13 bases lay in between. This chain's CDR3 is CASSEGSSNSNYGYTF. The DNA for the CDR3 is TGCGCCAGCAGTGAGGGCAGCTCGAATTCTAACTATGGCTACACCTTC.

V and J are TRBV28 and TRBJ2-5, with D perhaps matching TRBD2 (6 bases). This CDR3 is built from 16 residues. In germline, CDR1 is MDHEN, CDR2 SYDVKM. V was cut by 7 bases and J by 4 bases, with 22 bases left in between. CDR3 in DNA: TGTGCCAGCAATATGGGCGGGGAAGGGTTTGGAGAGACCCAGTACTTC. It translates to CASNMGGEGFGETQYF.

The chain uses TRBV6-1 and TRBJ2-7, with D unclear. V lost 10 bases to trimming and J lost 2 bases, with 15 bases between them. The CDR3 consists of 13 residues. Germline V lookup: CDR1 MNHNS, CDR2 SASEGT. CDR3: CAIRGPGAYEQYF. The CDR3 DNA sequence: TGTGCCATTAGAGGACCAGGAGCCTACGAGCAGTACTTC.

This clone has only a few counts. The chain couples TRBV5-1 to TRBJ2-7, with no clear D. This CDR3 spans 15 amino acids. Germline V gene data show CDR1 as SGHRS and CDR2 as YFSETQ. V was cut by 0 bases and J by 0 bases, with 10 bases left in between. The CDR3 DNA follows: TGCGCCAGCAGCTTGGATGGGGATAGCTCCTACGAGCAGTACTTC. Amino acids: CASSLDGDSSYEQYF. The variable domain in full, completed from reference TRBV5-1 and TRBJ2-7, reads KAGVTQTPRYLIKTRGQQVTLSCSPISGHRSVSWYQQTPGQGLQFLFEYFSETQRNKGNFPGRFSGRQFSNSRSEMNVSTLELGDSALYLCASSLDGDSSYEQYFGPGTRLTVT.